One sample yielded the 25 T cell receptor beta chains listed below, sequenced in a study of lymphopenia after photon versus proton radiotherapy. Produced via immunoSEQ multiplex PCR; TCRdb's table is partial and in-frame only. The profile shows over 20,000 clones, 80% to 85% of them singletons. The source was peripheral blood, collected from a patient treated with photon-based radiotherapy. Source of these receptors: a woman in her fifties or sixties with pancreatic cancer.

V and J are TRBV30 and TRBJ2-1; 9 bases match TRBD2. This CDR3 has 14 residues. Germline CDR1 and CDR2: GTSNPN and SVGIG (reference sequence). Trimming took 5 bases from V and 2 from J; bases not matched to a gene: 4. As DNA, the CDR3 is TGTGCCTGGTCACTAGCGGGCCCCTACAATGAGCAGTTCTTC. Its translation: CAWSLAGPYNEQFF.

This chain uses TRBV30 with TRBJ1-5; 9 bases agree with TRBD1. Germline V gene lookup returns CDR1 GTSNPN and CDR2 SVGIG (reference sequence). The V and J ends lost 1 base and 5 bases, in that order; junction bases with no gene match: 0. The CDR3 totals 13 residues. The DNA for the CDR3 is TGTGCCTGGAGTGGGACAGGGGATCAGCCCCAGCATTTT. It yields the protein CAWSGTGDQPQHF.

CDR3 loop: CASSPAGDTEAFF. The CDR3 DNA sequence: TGTGCCAGCAGTCCCGCGGGGGACACTGAAGCTTTCTTT. The genes are TRBV7-2 and TRBJ1-1; weak D call: TRBD1 (5 bases). The CDR3 is 13 residues long. V was clipped by 6 bases and J by 3 bases, with 11 bases between them. Germline V gene lookup returns CDR1 SGHTA and CDR2 FQGNSA.

The genes are TRBV10-3 and TRBJ2-3, with 12 positions matching TRBD2. Germline CDR1 is ENHRY and CDR2 is SYGVKD. This CDR3 comprises 14 residues. Trimming at V came to 6 bases and at J to 5 bases, leaving 3 bases not matched to a gene. DNA of the CDR3: TGTGCCATCAGCGAACTAGCGGGAGGAGATACGCAGTATTTT. It encodes CAISELAGGDTQYF.

V and J are TRBV5-6 and TRBJ1-1; D may be TRBD1 (6 bases). This CDR3 region has 15 residues. CDR1 SGHDT and CDR2 YYEEEE come from the germline V gene. V gave up 0 bases and J gave up 1 base, with 10 bases separating them. CDR3 nucleotide sequence: TGTGCCAGCAGCTTGGACAGGGTTGCGAACACTGAAGCTTTCTTT. Encoded protein: CASSLDRVANTEAFF.

Only a few counts were recorded for this clone. The CDR3 protein is CSVEGLAGDNYEQYF. The CDR3 nucleotides read TGCAGCGTTGAAGGGTTAGCGGGCGATAACTACGAGCAGTACTTC. The chain carries TRBV29-1 and TRBJ2-7; TRBD2 aligns across 7 bases. CDR3 size: 15 residues. With V trimmed by 1 base and J by 3 bases, 9 bases remained unmatched. CDR1 and CDR2 (germline): SQVTM, ANQGSEA.

The chain has TRBV15 and TRBJ2-1, with 10 bases fitting TRBD2. The germline CDR1 and CDR2 sequences are LNHNV and YYDKDF (reference sequence). The CDR3 length is 16 residues. V was pared by 0 bases and J by 8 bases, with 7 bases of the junction left unmatched. CDR3 bases: TGTGCCACCAGCAGAGAGATAGCGGGAGGAACGGATGAGCAGTTCTTC. This translates into CATSREIAGGTDEQFF.

The V gene is TRBV11-2, the J gene TRBJ1-1; no firm D call. V was clipped by 1 base and J by 0 bases, with 15 bases between them. The germline V gene encodes CDR1 SGHAT and CDR2 FQNNGV. This CDR3 region has 17 residues. CDR3 protein: CASSLVSLGRMNTEAFF. In nucleotides, the CDR3 is TGTGCCAGCAGCTTAGTCAGTCTCGGGCGGATGAACACTGAAGCTTTCTTT.

This clone showed up just a few times. The chain joins TRBV19 to TRBJ1-2, with D maybe TRBD1 (5 bases). The germline V gene has CDR1 LNHDA and CDR2 SQIVND (reference sequence). Trimming pared 6 bases from V and 7 bases from J, leaving 9 bases between. The CDR3 runs to 11 residues. The CDR3 loop reads CASSQGVGYTF. The DNA for the CDR3 is TGTGCCAGTAGCCAGGGAGTTGGCTACACCTTC.

The CDR3 region is CASSRGTGGSYEQYF. The DNA of the CDR3 is TGTGCCAGCAGCCGAGGGACAGGGGGCTCCTACGAGCAGTACTTC. The chain carries TRBV7-9 and TRBJ2-7; 11 positions match TRBD1. V dropped 5 bases and J dropped 0; count of bases not matched to a gene: 3. This CDR3 has 15 residues. Looked up from germline, CDR1 is SEHNR and CDR2 is FQNEAQ (reference sequence).

J is TRBJ2-7 and V is TRBV18; D is possibly TRBD1 (6 bases). Per the germline V gene, CDR1 is KGHSH and CDR2 is LQKENI. The CDR3 spans 13 residues. Between the trimmed V and J ends, which lost 6 bases and 3 bases, there was a span of 12 bases. As DNA, the CDR3 is TGTGCCAGCTCCACAGGGTATATCTACGAGCAGTACTTC. Translated, it gives CASSTGYIYEQYF.

This clone was counted once. CDR3: CAWSTVRGPHQPQHF. CDR3 DNA sequence: TGTGCCTGGAGCACTGTCCGAGGGCCCCATCAGCCCCAGCATTTT. The chain couples TRBV30 to TRBJ1-5; no reliable D call. Germline lookup yields CDR1 GTSNPN and CDR2 SVGIG (reference sequence). This CDR3 is built from 15 residues. With 3 bases removed from V and 5 bases from J, the gap between germline ends came to 17 bases. Filled out from reference TRBV30 and TRBJ1-5, the complete variable domain reads SQTIHQWPATLVQPVGSPLSLECTVEGTSNPNLYWYRQAAGRGLQLLFYSVGIGQISSEVPQNLSASRPQDRQFILSSKKLLLSDSGFYLCAWSTVRGPHQPQHFGDGTRLSIL.

This clone was recorded once. This rearrangement joins TRBV19 to TRBJ2-3; 7 positions agree with TRBD1. The CDR3 runs 15 residues. The germline V gene has CDR1 LNHDA and CDR2 SQIVND (reference sequence). With 4 bases clipped from V and 2 bases from J, the junction kept 6 bases outside the gene matches. CDR3 sequence (DNA): TGTGCCAGTAGTAGAAACAGGGGCCTCACAGATACGCAGTATTTT. This encodes CASSRNRGLTDTQYF.

The chain employs TRBV2 and TRBJ2-3; maybe TRBD1 (5 bases). CDR3 length: 18 residues. Germline V gene sequence: CDR1 SNHLY, CDR2 FYNNEI. V lost 7 bases and J lost 4, with 27 bases in between. The CDR3 DNA is TGTGCCAGCAACGAGGAGAAAGTAGGGGTGTACGAGCCAGATACGCAGTATTTT. Translation gives CASNEEKVGVYEPDTQYF.

The CDR3 loop is CASLPTSASDTQYF. In DNA, the CDR3 is TGTGCCAGCCTACCGACTAGCGCGTCAGATACGCAGTATTTT. The chain has TRBV6-1 and TRBJ2-3; 8 nucleotides match TRBD2. Germline V gene lookup returns CDR1 MNHNS and CDR2 SASEGT. The CDR3 contains 14 residues. Unmatched junction bases numbered 8, after V lost 8 bases and J lost 4 bases.

This clone was detected once. The chain has TRBV4-2 and TRBJ2-5, with a possible D match to TRBD2 (6 bases). The V end was cut by 0 bases, the J end by 1 base, with 15 bases between. Germline V gene lookup returns CDR1 LGHNA and CDR2 YNFKEQ. The CDR3 covers 17 residues. The DNA of the CDR3 is TGTGCCAGCAGCCAAGATGGGGGTAGCGGAGTCCAAGAGACCCAGTACTTC. This translates into CASSQDGGSGVQETQYF.

Written as DNA, the CDR3 is TGTGCCAGCAGCGCTAGCGGGAAAGAAGATACGCAGTATTTT. Translated, it gives CASSASGKEDTQYF. This chain uses TRBV9 with TRBJ2-3; 9 positions match TRBD2. Germline CDR1 and CDR2: SGDLS and YYNGEE. Trimming took 3 bases from V and 5 from J; bases not matched to a gene: 4. CDR3 length equals 14 residues.

The V and J genes are TRBV2 and TRBJ1-4; a possible D gene is TRBD1 (6 bases). The CDR3 loop spans 16 amino acids. Germline V gives CDR1 SNHLY, CDR2 FYNNEI. Deletions cut 6 bases from V and 0 bases from J, with 14 bases between. CDR3 in DNA: TGTGCCAGCAGACCCGACAGGTTAACAACTAATGAAAAACTGTTTTTT. It codes for CASRPDRLTTNEKLFF.

V and J are TRBV7-6 and TRBJ1-6; tentative D call: TRBD1 (6 bases). The V end was cut by 3 bases, the J end by 6 bases, with 9 bases between. CDR3 length: 14 amino acids. Germline V gene lookup returns CDR1 SGHVS and CDR2 FNYEAQ. The CDR3 region is CASSFGQINSPLHF. The CDR3 bases are TGTGCCAGCAGCTTCGGACAGATTAATTCACCCCTCCACTTT.

The gene calls are TRBV29-1 and TRBJ2-1, with D maybe TRBD1 (5 bases). Germline V gives CDR1 SQVTM, CDR2 ANQGSEA. This CDR3 spans 12 amino acids. V was trimmed by 5 bases and J by 8 bases, leaving 13 bases between them. In nucleotides, the CDR3 is TGCAGCGTTACCTCAGGGTGGGATGAGCAGTTCTTC. As protein: CSVTSGWDEQFF.

V is TRBV6-1 and J is TRBJ2-1, with 7 bases aligning to TRBD2. Trimming cost V 9 bases and J 9 bases; bases outside gene matches: 11. From germline, CDR1 is MNHNS and CDR2 SASEGT. This CDR3 region has 13 residues. CDR3 bases: TGTGCCAGTGGCGGACTAGTTGGTGCTGAGCAGTTCTTC. Its translation is CASGGLVGAEQFF.

V is TRBV9 and J is TRBJ2-7; 9 bases align to TRBD1. CDR3 length: 14 residues. Germline V lookup: CDR1 SGDLS, CDR2 YYNGEE. Losses at the gene ends were 3 bases for V and 4 bases for J; bases not matched to a gene: 5. In DNA form, the CDR3 reads TGTGCCAGCAGCGAGGGACAGGGTTTGTACGAGCAGTACTTC. Its translation: CASSEGQGLYEQYF.

This chain links TRBV28 with TRBJ2-1; 12 bases line up with TRBD2. The ends lost 5 bases at V and 2 bases at J; junction bases unmatched: 7. Per the germline V gene, CDR1 is MDHEN and CDR2 is SYDVKM. This CDR3 is built from 17 residues. The CDR3 region is CASSRWTSGDTYNEQFF. Written as DNA, the CDR3 is TGTGCCAGCAGTAGGTGGACTAGCGGGGACACCTACAATGAGCAGTTCTTC.

The rearrangement joins TRBV5-4 to TRBJ2-7, with no clear D. V lost 1 base to trimming and J lost 1 base, with 6 bases between them. The CDR3 totals 13 residues. CDR1 SGHNT and CDR2 YYREEE come from the germline V gene (reference sequence). The CDR3 sequence is CASSLSPSYEQYF. The CDR3 DNA is TGTGCCAGCAGCTTGTCGCCTTCCTACGAGCAGTACTTC.

V gene TRBV5-4 combines with J gene TRBJ2-6; D is possibly TRBD1 (6 bases). Trimming pared 4 bases from V and 4 bases from J, leaving 12 bases between. CDR1 SGHNT and CDR2 YYREEE come from the germline V gene (reference sequence). The CDR3 length is 15 residues. The DNA for the CDR3 is TGTGCCAGCAGCGCCGAAGGGACAGGGGCCAACGTCCTGACTTTC. This sequence encodes CASSAEGTGANVLTF.